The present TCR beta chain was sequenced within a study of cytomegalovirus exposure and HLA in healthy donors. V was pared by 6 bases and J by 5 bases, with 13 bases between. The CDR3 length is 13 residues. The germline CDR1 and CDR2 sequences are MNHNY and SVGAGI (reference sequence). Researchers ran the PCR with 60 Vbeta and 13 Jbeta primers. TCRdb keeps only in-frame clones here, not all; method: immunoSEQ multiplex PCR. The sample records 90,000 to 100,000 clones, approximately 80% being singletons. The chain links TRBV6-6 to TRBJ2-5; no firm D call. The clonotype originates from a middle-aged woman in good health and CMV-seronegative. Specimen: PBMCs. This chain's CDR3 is CASRQSPFETQYF. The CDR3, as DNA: TGTGCCAGCAGACAGAGCCCGTTCGAGACCCAGTACTTC.